The T cell receptor beta chain under discussion was sequenced for a study of blood T cell repertoires in COVID-19. Using immunoSEQ multiplex PCR, the repertoire was profiled, and TCRdb retains in-frame clones only, with some absent. The table has about 150,000 clones, about 90% seen once; the top ten hold approximately 0.59%. This sequence originates from a man aged 50-60 years with acute or convalescent COVID-19. Sequences were obtained from peripheral blood.

The CDR3 here is CAISSGEGEQFF. CDR3 coding DNA: TGTGCCATCTCTTCAGGGGAAGGAGAGCAGTTCTTC. V is TRBV10-3 and J is TRBJ2-1, with a weak D call TRBD1 (6 bases). Per germline, CDR1 ENHRY and CDR2 SYGVKD. This CDR3 spans 12 amino acids. Trimming removed 8 bases from V and 10 bases from J, with 15 bases in between.